This T cell receptor beta chain was found in a study of blood T cell repertoires in COVID-19. Comment on this clone: The junction departs from the called germline gene at one end, perhaps through a read error.

Profiling relied on immunoSEQ multiplex PCR, and the TCRdb table lists in-frame clones only, not all of them. The data contain over 200,000 clones, about 90% of them singletons. The CDR3 runs 12 residues. Sequencing used peripheral blood. The rearrangement links TRBV23-1 to TRBJ1-3, with D maybe TRBD1 (5 bases). TRBV23-1 falls under the ORF class, with uncertain function. The source of this sequence is a woman aged 60 to 75 with acute or convalescent COVID-19. The CDR3 DNA follows: TGCGCCAGCAGTCAAATCCGAACCAGGGCCCATTTT. It codes for CASSQIRTRAHF.